This TCR beta chain derives from a study of cytomegalovirus exposure and HLA in healthy donors. Overall study results and limits: Associated with cytomegalovirus, according to the listing, were 150 to 200 TCR beta chains. Most TCRs appeared rarely, but some public TCRs recurred in many donors. Reportedly, HLA-A and HLA-B alleles of most subjects were accurately predicted from TCR beta.

All donors participated as healthy donors of bone marrow. The PCR contained 60 Vbeta and 13 Jbeta primers. Some clones are missing from TCRdb's copy, which holds only in-frame ones; the method was immunoSEQ multiplex PCR. This table holds about 67,000 clones, 80% to 90% found once. Turning to this clone: Its antigen is not identified.

Sequenced: PBMCs. This clonotype was sampled from a woman in her 30s in good health and CMV-seropositive.

The CDR3 region is CATSRDTGGSYEQYF. CDR3 bases: TGTGCCACCAGCAGAGATACAGGGGGCTCCTACGAGCAGTACTTC. The chain joins TRBV15 to TRBJ2-7, with TRBD1 matching 8 bases. The CDR3 sequence is 15 residues long. V lost 0 bases to trimming and J lost 0 bases; unmatched junction nucleotides: 1. Germline V lookup: CDR1 LNHNV, CDR2 YYDKDF (reference sequence). The whole variable domain, filled in from reference TRBV15 and TRBJ2-7, reads DAMVIQNPRYQVTQFGKPVTLSCSQTLNHNVMYWYQQKSSQAPKLLFHYYDKDFNNEADTPDNFQSRRPNTSFCFLDIRSPGLGDTAMYLCATSRDTGGSYEQYFGPGTRLTVT.